This is a list of T cell receptor beta chains from one sample in a study of T cell changes during pregnancy in multiple sclerosis. TCRdb's table, derived via immunoSEQ multiplex PCR, lists solely in-frame clones and lacks some. Among about 76,000 clones listed, around 94% were seen once. The sequencing here drew on peripheral blood, taken in the third trimester of pregnancy. The receptors stem from a female donor with multiple sclerosis, enrolled in a pregnancy study. Both conserved end residues are part of each CDR3. D genes are given only for firm matches. Expanded clones are given a class, and other clones once, few, many or no size at all.

CDR3aa	CDR3nt	abundance	v_gene	j_gene	d_gene
CASSSPGLAKNIQYF	TGTGCCAGCAGTTCCCCGGGACTAGCCAAAAACATTCAGTACTTC	once	TRBV6-5	TRBJ2-4	-
CASSEARGNQPQHF	TGTGCCAGCAGTGAAGCGCGGGGCAATCAGCCCCAGCATTTT	-	TRBV6-1	TRBJ1-5	-
CASSPLPDNQPQHF	TGTGCCAGCTCACCACTGCCAGACAATCAGCCCCAGCATTTT	-	TRBV18	TRBJ1-5	-
CASSLEGTGYPIYEQYF	TGTGCCAGCAGCTTAGAGGGGACAGGGTACCCAATCTACGAGCAGTACTTC	-	TRBV7-2	TRBJ2-7	TRBD1
CASSPSATSSYEQYF	TGTGCCAGCAGCCCGTCCGCCACGAGCTCCTACGAGCAGTACTTC	-	TRBV7-3	TRBJ2-7	-
CASSVTGIQETQYF	TGTGCCAGCAGTGTCACAGGGATCCAAGAGACCCAGTACTTC	-	TRBV25-1	TRBJ2-5	-
CATSGWDRANTGELFF	TGTGCCACCAGCGGATGGGACAGGGCGAACACCGGGGAGCTGTTTTTT	-	TRBV15	TRBJ2-2	TRBD1
CASSPGTGGSLAEAFF	TGTGCCAGCTCACCAGGGACAGGGGGCAGTTTGGCTGAAGCTTTCTTT	-	TRBV18	TRBJ1-1	TRBD1
CASLGGLAGKQFF	TGTGCCAGCCTGGGCGGGCTAGCGGGGAAGCAGTTCTTC	-	TRBV7-2	TRBJ2-1	TRBD2
CAWSKGGDTEAFF	TGTGCCTGGAGTAAGGGAGGGGACACTGAAGCTTTCTTT	-	TRBV30	TRBJ1-1	-
CASSPRLPGANVLTF	TGTGCCAGCTCCCCCAGATTGCCTGGGGCCAACGTCCTGACTTTC	once	TRBV18	TRBJ2-6	-
CASKRQNYGYTF	TGTGCCAGTAAGAGACAGAACTATGGCTACACCTTC	-	TRBV19	TRBJ1-2	-
CAISWGQGTGELFF	TGTGCCATCAGCTGGGGACAGGGTACCGGGGAGCTGTTTTTT	-	TRBV10-3	TRBJ2-2	TRBD1
CASSLSPGRNTEAFF	TGTGCCAGCAGCTTAAGTCCGGGTCGGAACACTGAAGCTTTCTTT	-	TRBV7-3	TRBJ1-1	-
CASSPGQGGNSPLHF	TGTGCCAGCAGCCCGGGACAGGGGGGCAATTCACCCCTCCACTTT	-	TRBV9	TRBJ1-6	TRBD1
CAISEVEWGTRQETQYF	TGTGCCATCAGTGAGGTCGAATGGGGGACTAGACAAGAGACCCAGTACTTC	-	TRBV10-3	TRBJ2-5	TRBD2
CASSHGGQGAGQPQHF	TGTGCCAGCAGCCACGGGGGACAGGGGGCGGGTCAGCCCCAGCATTTT	-	TRBV4-2	TRBJ1-5	TRBD1
CASSSGYGYGYTF	TGTGCCAGCAGCTCAGGGTACGGCTATGGCTACACCTTC	-	TRBV7-3	TRBJ1-2	-
CAISGAAGGQETQYF	TGTGCCATCAGTGGGGCAGCGGGGGGCCAAGAGACCCAGTACTTC	-	TRBV10-3	TRBJ2-5	TRBD2
CASSPPGTGVTNTEAFF	TGTGCCAGCTCACCACCGGGGACAGGGGTGACTAACACTGAAGCTTTCTTT	-	TRBV18	TRBJ1-1	TRBD1
CATTPGLALGGAQYF	TGTGCCACCACGCCGGGACTGGCCTTGGGGGGGGCCCAGTACTTC	-	TRBV19	TRBJ2-5	TRBD2
CASSPQGLGLEHTDTQYF	TGTGCCAGCTCACCTCAGGGGCTCGGGCTAGAGCACACAGATACGCAGTATTTT	-	TRBV18	TRBJ2-3	-
CASSTAANHTF	TGTGCCAGCAGTACTGCGGCCAACCACACCTTC	-	TRBV5-4	TRBJ1-2	-
CASSQEPLRGGSDTQYF	TGTGCCAGCAGCCAAGAACCCTTACGGGGGGGCTCAGATACGCAGTATTTT	-	TRBV4-2	TRBJ2-3	TRBD2
CASSGLAATYEQYF	TGTGCCAGCAGCGGACTAGCGGCCACCTACGAGCAGTACTTC	few	TRBV9	TRBJ2-7	TRBD2
CASSIGGSYYEQYF	TGTGCCAGCAGCATCGGCGGGAGTTACTACGAGCAGTACTTC	-	TRBV7-2	TRBJ2-7	TRBD2
CASYRAGWGTEAFF	TGTGCCAGCTACCGAGCAGGGTGGGGCACTGAAGCTTTCTTT	-	TRBV11-2	TRBJ1-1	-